The TCR beta chain described here comes from a study of cytomegalovirus exposure and HLA in healthy donors. Study findings and constraints: Information on immune exposure was restricted to one variable (CMV serostatus).

Regarding this clone: Its target is not known.

13 Jbeta primers and 60 Vbeta primers were used for the PCR. The table came from immunoSEQ multiplex PCR; TCRdb's copy has only in-frame clones and leaves some out. The table shows roughly 220,000 clones, with 65% to 85% occurring only once. The J segment lost 0 bases and the V segment lost 4 bases, leaving 10 bases of the junction unmatched. The germline CDR1 and CDR2 sequences are SGHRS and YFSETQ. The CDR3 sequence is 16 residues long. The clonotype originates from a man aged 30-40 years in good health and CMV-seronegative. The chain uses TRBV5-1 and TRBJ2-7; 7 nucleotides agree with TRBD1. Sequencing used PBMCs. The CDR3 DNA follows: TGCGCCAGCAGCCCCTCCCCTACAGGGGACTCCTACGAGCAGTACTTC. Translating gives CASSPSPTGDSYEQYF.